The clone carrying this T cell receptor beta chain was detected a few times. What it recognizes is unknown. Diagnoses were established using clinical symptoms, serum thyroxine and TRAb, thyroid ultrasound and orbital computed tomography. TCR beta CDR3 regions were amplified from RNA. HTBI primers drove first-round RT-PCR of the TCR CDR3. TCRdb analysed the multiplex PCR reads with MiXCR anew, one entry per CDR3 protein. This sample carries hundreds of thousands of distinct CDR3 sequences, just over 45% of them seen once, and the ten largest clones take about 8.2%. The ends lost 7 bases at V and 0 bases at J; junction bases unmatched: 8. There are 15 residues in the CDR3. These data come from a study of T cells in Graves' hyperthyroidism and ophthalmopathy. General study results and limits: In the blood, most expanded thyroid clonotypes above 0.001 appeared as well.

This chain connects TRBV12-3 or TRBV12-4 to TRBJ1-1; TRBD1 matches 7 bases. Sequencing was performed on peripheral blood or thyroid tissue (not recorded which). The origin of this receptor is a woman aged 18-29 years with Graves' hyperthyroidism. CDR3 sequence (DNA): TGTGCCAGCACCAAGACAGGGATCGTGAACACTGAAGCTTTCTTT. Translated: CASTKTGIVNTEAFF.